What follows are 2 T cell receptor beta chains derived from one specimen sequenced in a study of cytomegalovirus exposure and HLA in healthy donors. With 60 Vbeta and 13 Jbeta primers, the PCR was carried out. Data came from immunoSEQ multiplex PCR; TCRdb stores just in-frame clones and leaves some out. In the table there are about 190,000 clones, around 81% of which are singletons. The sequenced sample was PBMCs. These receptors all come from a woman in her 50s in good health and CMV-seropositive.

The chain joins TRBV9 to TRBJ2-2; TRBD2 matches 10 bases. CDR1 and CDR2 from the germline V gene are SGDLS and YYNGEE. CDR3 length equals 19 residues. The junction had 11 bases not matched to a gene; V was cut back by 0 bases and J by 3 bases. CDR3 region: CASSVEGSGGARDTGELFF. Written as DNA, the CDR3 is TGTGCCAGCAGCGTAGAGGGGAGCGGGGGGGCCCGCGACACCGGGGAGCTGTTTTTT.

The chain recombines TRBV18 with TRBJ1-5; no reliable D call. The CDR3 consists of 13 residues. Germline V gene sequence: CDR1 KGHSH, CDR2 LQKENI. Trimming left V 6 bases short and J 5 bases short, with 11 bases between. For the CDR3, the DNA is TGTGCCAGCTCCGGTGCTGGTGATCAGCCCCAGCATTTT. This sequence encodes CASSGAGDQPQHF.